This T cell receptor beta chain was retrieved from a study of metastatic and nonmetastatic thyroid tumors. Study-level background: Peripheral blood and tumor or nodule samples from malignant and benign thyroid patients were compared.

Per the study methods: Researchers built a distant-metastasis classifier for papillary thyroid cancer that drew on CDR3 differences across clinicopathological groups. TCRdb re-analyzed the PCR reads using MiXCR. It is TCRdb's table, rather than the study itself, that gives the V and J calls and clone size. The sample yields more than 25,000 clones, 7% to 8% seen once. Ten or more counts support this clone. This CDR3 spans 14 amino acids. V gave up 6 bases and J gave up 7 bases; unmatched junction bases: 9. CDR1 and CDR2 (germline): MDHEN, SYDVKM. Nobody among the patients had been given any treatment before thyroid surgery.

The sequence came from a female donor with papillary thyroid cancer or a benign thyroid nodule (not recorded which). Some clones in this sample may be carry-over from other donors' samples. The V call is TRBV28, the J call TRBJ2-1; 7 bases align to TRBD2. Sequencing was performed on blood. The CDR3 protein is CASRSAGERNEQFF. The CDR3 coding sequence is TGTGCCAGCAGAAGCGCGGGAGAACGGAATGAGCAGTTCTTC.